The 13 T cell receptor beta chains in this list originate from one sample, sequenced in a study of T cells after yellow fever vaccination. TCRdb analysed the 5' RACE reads with MiXCR anew, one entry per CDR3 protein. This repertoire shows approximately 580,000 distinct CDR3 sequences, roughly 17% found once; its top ten account for around 15%. The specimen comprised PBMCs, sampled about 5 days after the first yellow fever vaccination. The receptors stem from a man aged 18 to 29 who received the YFV17D yellow fever vaccine.

This clonotype showed up just a few times. DNA of the CDR3: TGCAGTGCTCAGGGGACCGGCGGCAATCAGCCCCAGCATTTT. As protein: CSAQGTGGNQPQHF. The genes are TRBV20-1 and TRBJ1-5; tentative D call: TRBD1 (6 bases). The CDR3 contains 14 residues. Trimming took off 5 bases at V and 2 bases at J, with 13 bases between the two ends. CDR1 is DFQATT and CDR2 is SNEGSKA in the germline V gene (reference sequence).

This chain connects TRBV19 to TRBJ1-6; D gene unclear. Germline V gene data show CDR1 as LNHDA and CDR2 as SQIVND (reference sequence). With 6 bases removed from V and 9 bases from J, the gap between germline ends came to 12 bases. This CDR3 spans 13 amino acids. Written as DNA, the CDR3 is TGTGCCAGTAGCCGATGGACCGCTTCACCCCTCCACTTT. Its protein product is CASSRWTASPLHF.

Ten or more counts support this clonotype. The rearrangement links TRBV3-1 to TRBJ2-1, with D perhaps matching TRBD1 or TRBD2 (6 bases each). Per the germline V gene, CDR1 is LGHDT and CDR2 is YNNKEL (reference sequence). This CDR3 is built from 13 residues. V was trimmed by 2 bases and J by 12 bases, leaving 14 bases between them. This CDR3 reads CASSQFREGGQFF. As DNA, the CDR3 is TGTGCCAGCAGCCAATTCCGTGAGGGGGGGCAGTTCTTC.

The chain couples TRBV6-5 to TRBJ2-7, with 8 bases identical to TRBD2. J gave up 1 base and V 2 bases, and 7 bases lay outside the gene matches. CDR1 is MNHEY and CDR2 is SVGAGI in the germline V gene. The CDR3 sequence is 16 residues long. CDR3 in amino acids: CASSYGPGGVSYEQYF. In DNA, the CDR3 is TGTGCCAGCAGTTACGGTCCCGGGGGGGTTTCCTACGAGCAGTACTTC.

V is TRBV5-1 and J is TRBJ2-5; D call uncertain. This CDR3 contains 14 residues. CDR1 SGHRS and CDR2 YFSETQ come from the germline V gene. Trimming left V 0 bases short and J 4 bases short, with 10 bases between. The DNA of the CDR3 is TGCGCCAGCAGCTTGGAGTGGAGTGCAGAGACCCAGTACTTC. It codes for CASSLEWSAETQYF. Complete variable domain (other parts from reference TRBV5-1 and TRBJ2-5): KAGVTQTPRYLIKTRGQQVTLSCSPISGHRSVSWYQQTPGQGLQFLFEYFSETQRNKGNFPGRFSGRQFSNSRSEMNVSTLELGDSALYLCASSLEWSAETQYFGPGTRLLVL.

CDR3 nucleotides: TGTGCCACCAGCAGAGATCAGGGGGTCCGACAGCCCCAGCATTTT. Its translation is CATSRDQGVRQPQHF. The V call is TRBV15, the J call TRBJ1-5, with 7 bases matching TRBD1. In germline, CDR1 is LNHNV, CDR2 YYDKDF (reference sequence). This CDR3 spans 15 amino acids. The V segment lost 0 bases and the J segment 7 bases; nucleotides outside the gene matches: 6.

This clonotype was counted a few times. This chain uses TRBV5-1 with TRBJ2-3, with 10 bases matching TRBD2. Germline V lookup: CDR1 SGHRS, CDR2 YFSETQ. V dropped 0 bases and J dropped 4; count of bases not matched to a gene: 5. CDR3 size: 16 residues. In DNA, the CDR3 is TGCGCCAGCAGCTTGGGGTCCGGGACTAGCGCAGATACGCAGTATTTT. Protein: CASSLGSGTSADTQYF.

This clonotype was observed a handful of times. CDR3 protein: CASSQEAAGSYSPLHF. The CDR3 DNA follows: TGCGCCAGCAGCCAAGAAGCAGCCGGTTCCTATTCACCCCTCCACTTT. The chain carries TRBV4-1 and TRBJ1-6; D is undetermined. Trimming took off 0 bases at V and 8 bases at J, with 14 bases between the two ends. Germline assignment: CDR1 MGHRA and CDR2 YSYEKL. The CDR3 is 16 amino acids.

This clonotype has only a few counts. This sequence joins TRBV7-2 and TRBJ2-1; D is unresolved. The CDR3 is made up of 17 amino acids. Trimming pared 1 base from V and 2 bases from J, leaving 15 bases between. Looked up from germline, CDR1 is SGHTA and CDR2 is FQGNSA. The CDR3 loop reads CASSLVGENAAYNEQFF. CDR3 bases: TGTGCCAGCAGCTTAGTTGGGGAAAATGCGGCCTACAATGAGCAGTTCTTC.

The V gene is TRBV6-5, the J gene TRBJ1-1, with D perhaps matching TRBD1 (6 bases). In germline, CDR1 is MNHEY, CDR2 SVGAGI. CDR3 length: 16 residues. The germline V and J ends were trimmed by 3 bases and 2 bases, with 16 bases remaining between them. CDR3 loop: CASSYEGGGINTEAFF. The CDR3 DNA follows: TGTGCCAGCAGTTATGAAGGGGGGGGAATAAACACTGAAGCTTTCTTT.

In this sample, this clonotype turned up a few times. The chain links TRBV7-3 to TRBJ2-1; 9 nucleotides match TRBD2. Germline CDR1 is SGHTA and CDR2 is FQGTGA. The CDR3 consists of 15 residues. V trimming: 5 bases; J trimming: 8 bases; junction bases outside the gene matches: 10. DNA of the CDR3: TGTGCCAGCAGCACTGCATTGGCGGGGGGGGATGAGCAGTTCTTC. Amino acids: CASSTALAGGDEQFF.

CDR3 nucleotide sequence: TGTGCCAGCACCCCTTCAGGGGGCGCGGGGACAGATACGCAGTATTTT. This gives the protein CASTPSGGAGTDTQYF. This rearrangement joins TRBV6-1 to TRBJ2-3, with 8 bases matching TRBD1. This CDR3 is 16 amino acids long. V was clipped by 7 bases and J by 3 bases; unmatched bases: 12. Germline loops: CDR1 MNHNS, CDR2 SASEGT.

This clonotype was seen a handful of times. The chain uses TRBV12-3 or TRBV12-4 and TRBJ1-5; D gene uncertain. V lost 6 bases, J lost 4 bases, and 13 bases lay in between. CDR3 length: 14 amino acids. The CDR3 loop reads CASSPSPSNQPQHF. The CDR3 DNA is TGTGCCAGCAGCCCCTCCCCAAGTAATCAGCCCCAGCATTTT.